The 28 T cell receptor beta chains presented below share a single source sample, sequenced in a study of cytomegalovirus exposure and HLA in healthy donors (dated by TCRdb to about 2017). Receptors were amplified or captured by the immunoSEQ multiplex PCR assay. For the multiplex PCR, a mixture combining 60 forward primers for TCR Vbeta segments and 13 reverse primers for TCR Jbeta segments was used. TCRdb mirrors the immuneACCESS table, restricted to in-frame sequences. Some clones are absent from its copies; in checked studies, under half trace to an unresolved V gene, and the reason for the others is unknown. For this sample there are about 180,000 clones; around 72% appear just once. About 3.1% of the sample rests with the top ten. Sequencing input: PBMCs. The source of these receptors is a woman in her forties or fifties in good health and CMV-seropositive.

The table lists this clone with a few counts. The CDR3 DNA follows: TGTGCCAGCAGTGCCAACGGGGTCTACAATGAGCAGTTCTTC. It is translated as CASSANGVYNEQFF. The gene calls are TRBV2 and TRBJ2-1; a weak D match, TRBD2 (5 bases). Germline V gene sequence: CDR1 SNHLY, CDR2 FYNNEI. This CDR3 is 14 amino acids long. The V gene lost 4 bases and the J gene lost 3 bases, with 10 bases spanning the gap.

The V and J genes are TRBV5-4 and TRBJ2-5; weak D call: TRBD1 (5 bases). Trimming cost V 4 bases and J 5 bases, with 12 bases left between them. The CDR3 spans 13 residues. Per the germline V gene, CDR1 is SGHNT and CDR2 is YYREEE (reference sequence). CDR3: CASSGGRVETQYF. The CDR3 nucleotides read TGTGCCAGCAGCGGCGGCAGGGTGGAGACCCAGTACTTC.

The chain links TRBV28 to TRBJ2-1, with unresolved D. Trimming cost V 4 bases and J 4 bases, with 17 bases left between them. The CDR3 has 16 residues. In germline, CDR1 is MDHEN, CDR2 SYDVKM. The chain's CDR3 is CASSSILRSSYNEQFF. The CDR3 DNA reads TGTGCCAGCAGTTCGATACTACGAAGCTCATACAATGAGCAGTTCTTC.

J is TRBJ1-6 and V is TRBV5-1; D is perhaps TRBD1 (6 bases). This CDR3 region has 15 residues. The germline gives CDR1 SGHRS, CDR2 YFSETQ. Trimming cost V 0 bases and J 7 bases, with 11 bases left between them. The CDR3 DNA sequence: TGCGCCAGCAGCTTGGAGGGGGGGGAGAATTCACCCCTCCACTTT. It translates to CASSLEGGENSPLHF.

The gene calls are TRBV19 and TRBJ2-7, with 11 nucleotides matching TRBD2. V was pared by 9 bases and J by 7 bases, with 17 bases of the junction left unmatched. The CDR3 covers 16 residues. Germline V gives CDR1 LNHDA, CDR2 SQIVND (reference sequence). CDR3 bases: TGTGCCAGCGCCACCAAAACTAGCGGGAGATTGGGTGAGCAGTACTTC. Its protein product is CASATKTSGRLGEQYF.

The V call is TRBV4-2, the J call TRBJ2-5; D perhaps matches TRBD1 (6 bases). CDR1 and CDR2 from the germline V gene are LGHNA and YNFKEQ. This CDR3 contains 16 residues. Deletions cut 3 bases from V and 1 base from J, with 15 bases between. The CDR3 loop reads CASSHPGAQSQETQYF. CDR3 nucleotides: TGTGCCAGCAGCCACCCAGGGGCGCAGTCCCAAGAGACCCAGTACTTC.

The CDR3: CASQDRAAGNTIYF. CDR3 sequence (DNA): TGCGCCAGCCAAGACAGGGCGGCTGGAAACACCATATATTTT. The V and J genes are TRBV5-1 and TRBJ1-3, with 7 bases aligning to TRBD1. The V gene end was trimmed by 7 bases and the J gene end by 2 bases; junction bases not matched to a gene: 6. The CDR3 extends over 14 amino acids. The germline CDR1 and CDR2 sequences are SGHRS and YFSETQ.

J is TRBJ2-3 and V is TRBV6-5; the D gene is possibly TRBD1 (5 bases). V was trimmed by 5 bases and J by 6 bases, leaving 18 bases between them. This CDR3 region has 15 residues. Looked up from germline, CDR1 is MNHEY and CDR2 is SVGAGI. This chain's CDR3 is CASSPGYSTTDTQYF. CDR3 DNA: TGTGCCAGCAGTCCAGGGTACTCCACCACGGATACGCAGTATTTT.

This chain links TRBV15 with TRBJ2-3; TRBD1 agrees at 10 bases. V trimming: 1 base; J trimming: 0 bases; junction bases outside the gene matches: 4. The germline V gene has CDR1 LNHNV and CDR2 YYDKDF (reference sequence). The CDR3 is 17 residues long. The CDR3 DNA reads TGTGCCACCAGCAGAGCCCGACAGGGGGCTAGCACAGATACGCAGTATTTT. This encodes CATSRARQGASTDTQYF.

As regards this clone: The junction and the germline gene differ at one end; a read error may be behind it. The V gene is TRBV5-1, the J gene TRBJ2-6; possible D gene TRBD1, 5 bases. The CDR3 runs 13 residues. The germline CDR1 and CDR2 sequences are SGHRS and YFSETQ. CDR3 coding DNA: TGCGCCAGCAGGAGCTCTGGGGCCAACGGCCTGACTTTC. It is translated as CASRSSGANGLTF.

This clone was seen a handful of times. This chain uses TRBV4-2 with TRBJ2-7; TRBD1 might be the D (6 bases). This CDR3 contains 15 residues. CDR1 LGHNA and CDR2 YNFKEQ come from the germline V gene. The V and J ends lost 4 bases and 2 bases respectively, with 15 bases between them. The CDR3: CASSLTGTNTYEQYF. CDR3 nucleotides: TGTGCCAGCAGCCTGACCGGGACAAACACCTACGAGCAGTACTTC.

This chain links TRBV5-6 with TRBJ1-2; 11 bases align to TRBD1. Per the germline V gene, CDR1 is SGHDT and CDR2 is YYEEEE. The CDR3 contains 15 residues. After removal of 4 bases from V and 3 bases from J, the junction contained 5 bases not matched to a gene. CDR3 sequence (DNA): TGTGCCAGCAGCCCTCGGGACAGGGGGTACTATGGCTACACCTTC. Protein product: CASSPRDRGYYGYTF.

CDR3: CASGKREELTYF. CDR3 DNA: TGCGCCAGCGGAAAGAGAGAGGAGCTTACGTATTTT. J is TRBJ2-3 and V is TRBV10-2, with D unresolved. The length of the CDR3 is 12 residues. V lost 8 bases, J lost 14 bases, and 20 bases lay in between. Germline CDR1 reads WSHSY; CDR2 reads SAAADI.

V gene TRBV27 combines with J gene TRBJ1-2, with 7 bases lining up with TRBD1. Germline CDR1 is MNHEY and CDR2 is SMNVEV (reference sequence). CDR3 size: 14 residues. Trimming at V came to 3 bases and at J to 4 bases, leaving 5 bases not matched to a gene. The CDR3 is CASSFVGTVYGYTF. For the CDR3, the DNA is TGTGCCAGCAGTTTCGTCGGGACAGTCTATGGCTACACCTTC.

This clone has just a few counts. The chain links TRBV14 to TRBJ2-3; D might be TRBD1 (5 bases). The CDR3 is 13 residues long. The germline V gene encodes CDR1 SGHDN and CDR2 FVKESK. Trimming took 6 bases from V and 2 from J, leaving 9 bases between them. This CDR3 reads CASREGATDTQYF. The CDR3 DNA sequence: TGTGCCAGCAGGGAAGGGGCCACAGATACGCAGTATTTT.

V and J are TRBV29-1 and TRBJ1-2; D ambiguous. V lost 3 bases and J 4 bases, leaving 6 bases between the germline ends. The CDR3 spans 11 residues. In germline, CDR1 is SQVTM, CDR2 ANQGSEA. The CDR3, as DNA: TGCAGCGTTGACGTCAGCTATGGCTACACCTTC. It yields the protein CSVDVSYGYTF. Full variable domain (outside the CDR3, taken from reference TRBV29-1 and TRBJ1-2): SAVISQKPSRDICQRGTSLTIQCQVDSQVTMMFWYRQQPGQSLTLIATANQGSEATYESGFVIDKFPISRPNLTFSTLTVSNMSPEDSSIYLCSVDVSYGYTFGSGTRLTVV.

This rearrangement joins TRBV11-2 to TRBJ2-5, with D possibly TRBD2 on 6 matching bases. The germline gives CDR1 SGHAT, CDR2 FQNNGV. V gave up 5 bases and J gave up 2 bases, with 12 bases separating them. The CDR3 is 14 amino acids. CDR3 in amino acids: CASSPGTGQETQYF. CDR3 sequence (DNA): TGTGCCAGCAGCCCTGGGACTGGGCAAGAGACCCAGTACTTC.

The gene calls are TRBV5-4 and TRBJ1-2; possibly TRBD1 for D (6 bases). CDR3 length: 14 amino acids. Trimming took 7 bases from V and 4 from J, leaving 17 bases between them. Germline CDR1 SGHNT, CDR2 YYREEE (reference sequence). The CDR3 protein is CASAGTTSSYGYTF. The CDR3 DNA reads TGTGCCAGCGCCGGGACAACCTCCTCCTATGGCTACACCTTC.

The CDR3 here is CASSTGTGVGTEAFF. The CDR3 DNA reads TGTGCCAGTAGTACCGGGACAGGGGTGGGCACTGAAGCTTTCTTT. This chain joins TRBV19 and TRBJ1-1; 10 bases fit TRBD1. There are 15 residues in the CDR3. Trimming removed 4 bases from V and 4 bases from J; junction bases left unmatched: 6. Germline CDR1 reads LNHDA; CDR2 reads SQIVND (reference sequence).

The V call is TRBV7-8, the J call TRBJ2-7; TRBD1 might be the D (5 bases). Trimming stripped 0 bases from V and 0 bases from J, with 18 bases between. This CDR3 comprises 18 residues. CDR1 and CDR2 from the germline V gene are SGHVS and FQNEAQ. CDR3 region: CASSLALRVNRFSYEQYF. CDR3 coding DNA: TGTGCCAGCAGCTTAGCGCTTCGGGTGAACAGGTTCTCCTACGAGCAGTACTTC.

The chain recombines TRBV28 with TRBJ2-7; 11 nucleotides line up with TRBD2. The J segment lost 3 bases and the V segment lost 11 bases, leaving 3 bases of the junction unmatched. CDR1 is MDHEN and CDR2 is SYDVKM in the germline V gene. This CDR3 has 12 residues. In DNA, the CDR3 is TGTGCCGTCGGGACTAGCGGCTACGAGCAGTACTTC. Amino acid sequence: CAVGTSGYEQYF.

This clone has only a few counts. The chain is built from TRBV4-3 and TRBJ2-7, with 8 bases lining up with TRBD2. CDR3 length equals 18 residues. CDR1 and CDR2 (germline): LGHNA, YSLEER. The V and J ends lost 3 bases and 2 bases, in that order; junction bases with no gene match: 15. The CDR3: CASSQGVAVAGSTYEQYF. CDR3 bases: TGCGCCAGCAGCCAGGGGGTGGCGGTAGCGGGAAGTACCTACGAGCAGTACTTC.

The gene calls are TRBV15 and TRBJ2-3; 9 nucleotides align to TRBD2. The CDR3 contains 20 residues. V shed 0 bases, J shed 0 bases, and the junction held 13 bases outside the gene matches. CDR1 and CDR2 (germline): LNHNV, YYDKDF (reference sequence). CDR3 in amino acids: CATSRDRASGTLRSTDTQYF. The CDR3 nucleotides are TGTGCCACCAGCAGAGATCGGGCTAGCGGGACGTTGAGAAGCACAGATACGCAGTATTTT.

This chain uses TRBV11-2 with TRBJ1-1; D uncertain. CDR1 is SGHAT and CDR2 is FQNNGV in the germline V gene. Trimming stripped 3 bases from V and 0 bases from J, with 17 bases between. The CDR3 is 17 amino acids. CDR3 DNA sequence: TGTGCCAGCAGCTTTCCTCGGACGGACTCCATGAACACTGAAGCTTTCTTT. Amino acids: CASSFPRTDSMNTEAFF.

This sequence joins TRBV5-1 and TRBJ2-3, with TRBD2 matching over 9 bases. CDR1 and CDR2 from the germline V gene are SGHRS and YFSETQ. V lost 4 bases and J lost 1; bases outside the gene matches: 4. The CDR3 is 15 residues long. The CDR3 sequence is CASSEAGGGTDTQYF. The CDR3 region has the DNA TGCGCCAGCAGCGAAGCGGGAGGTGGCACAGATACGCAGTATTTT.

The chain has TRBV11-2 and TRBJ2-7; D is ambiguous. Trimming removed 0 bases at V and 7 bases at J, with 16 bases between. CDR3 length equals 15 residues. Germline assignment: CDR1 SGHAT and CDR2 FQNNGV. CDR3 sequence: CASSLDLAASGEQYF. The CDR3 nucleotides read TGTGCCAGCAGCTTAGATCTGGCAGCCTCGGGTGAGCAGTACTTC.

CDR3 in DNA: TGTGCCAGCAGGGTTGCCGGGACACATCGATACGAGCAGTACTTC. Translating it yields CASRVAGTHRYEQYF. V usage is TRBV7-8 and J usage is TRBJ2-7; maybe TRBD1 (6 bases). The CDR3 extends over 15 amino acids. Trimming took off 6 bases at V and 4 bases at J, with 19 bases between the two ends. Germline loops: CDR1 SGHVS, CDR2 FQNEAQ.

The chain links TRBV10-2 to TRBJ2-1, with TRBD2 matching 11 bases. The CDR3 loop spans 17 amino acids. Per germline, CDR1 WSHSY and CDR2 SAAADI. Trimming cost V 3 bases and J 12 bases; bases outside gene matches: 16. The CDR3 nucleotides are TGCGCCAGCAGTGAATCGAGAGACTTAGCGGGGGGGCGCCGGCAGTTCTTC. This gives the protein CASSESRDLAGGRRQFF.